The 22 T cell receptor beta chains in this list originate from one sample, sequenced in a study of breast tumors, draining lymph nodes, adjacent tissues. Each CDR3 protein gets one entry after TCRdb re-called the multiplex PCR reads with MiXCR. This table has under 350,000 distinct CDR3 sequences, 30% appearing once. The lymph nodes were axillary draining lymph nodes from breast cancer patients. The material sequenced was axillary lymph node tissue. These receptors were obtained from a female donor with breast cancer. Some clones in this sample may be carry-over from other donors' samples.

This clonotype was recorded many times. The rearrangement links TRBV25-1 to TRBJ1-2; D gene ambiguous. Germline loops: CDR1 MGHDK, CDR2 SYGVNS. This CDR3 contains 16 residues. V lost 3 bases, J lost 0 bases, and 14 bases lay in between. DNA of the CDR3: TGTGCCAGCAGTGACCCCTCCGGGGATGCTAACTATGGCTACACCTTC. Translating it yields CASSDPSGDANYGYTF.

For this clonotype: This may come from a read error, since a much larger clone is one base off. This sequence joins TRBV20-1 and TRBJ2-1, with TRBD2 identical over 7 bases. Germline V lookup: CDR1 DFQATT, CDR2 SNEGSKA (reference sequence). The CDR3 covers 13 residues. DNA for the CDR3: TGCAGTGCTAGTCTCGGGGGGAACAATGCGCAGTTCTTC. Its translation is CSASLGGNNAQFF.

This sequence joins TRBV29-1 and TRBJ1-1; D remains unclear. V gave up 7 bases and J gave up 5 bases, with 14 bases separating them. CDR1 is SQVTM, CDR2 ANQGSEA, per germline. This CDR3 has 12 amino acids. CDR3 sequence reads: CSALALGTEAFF. The CDR3 DNA reads TGCAGCGCCCTCGCCCTTGGGACTGAAGCTTTCTTT.

Many counts were recorded for this clonotype. The chain employs TRBV11-1 and TRBJ2-6; D uncertain. Trimming removed 2 bases from V and 0 bases from J, with 5 bases in between. CDR3 length: 15 residues. Per germline, CDR1 SGHAT and CDR2 FQDESV (reference sequence). CDR3 nucleotides: TGTGCCAGCAGCTTACTTCCCTCTGGGGCCAACGTCCTGACTTTC. Translated, it gives CASSLLPSGANVLTF.

This clonotype was detected ten times or more. The chain recombines TRBV6-6 with TRBJ2-7, with 9 bases that match TRBD1. The germline V gene encodes CDR1 MNHNY and CDR2 SVGAGI (reference sequence). J was trimmed by 1 base and V by 8 bases; bases with no gene match: 6. The CDR3 covers 14 residues. In DNA form, the CDR3 reads TGTGCCAGCCGGGACAGGGAATCATCCTACGAGCAGTACTTC. Its translation is CASRDRESSYEQYF.

This clonotype has a handful of counts. The chain employs TRBV11-3 and TRBJ2-6; a possible D gene is TRBD2 (6 bases). V was shortened by 3 bases and J by 0 bases, with 12 bases between the two germline ends. There are 17 residues in the CDR3. Germline CDR1 reads SGHNT; CDR2 reads YENEEA. The CDR3 protein is CASSFSGSPSGANVLTF. CDR3 in DNA: TGTGCCAGCAGCTTTTCCGGGAGCCCCTCTGGGGCCAACGTCCTGACTTTC.

On this clonotype itself: The junction and the germline gene differ at one end; a read error may be behind it. V and J are TRBV6-2 or TRBV6-3 and TRBJ2-7; D call uncertain. Germline V CDR1 and CDR2: MNHEY, SVGEGT. The CDR3 spans 12 residues. The CDR3 nucleotides are TGTGCCAGCAGTCACTCGGTCTACGAGCAGCACTTC. This gives the protein CASSHSVYEQHF.

This clonotype showed up many times. V gene TRBV20-1 combines with J gene TRBJ2-2; TRBD2 agrees at 12 bases. CDR3 size: 16 residues. J was trimmed by 6 bases and V by 2 bases; bases with no gene match: 7. The V gene's germline CDR1 is DFQATT and CDR2 SNEGSKA (reference sequence). The CDR3 loop reads CSARPTSGRGAGELFF. CDR3 DNA sequence: TGCAGTGCTAGACCGACTAGCGGGAGAGGGGCCGGGGAGCTGTTTTTT.

This clonotype was detected many times. The J gene is TRBJ1-2, the V gene TRBV11-1; D remains unclear. V was shortened by 3 bases and J by 5 bases, with 19 bases between the two germline ends. Germline lookup yields CDR1 SGHAT and CDR2 FQDESV (reference sequence). The CDR3 has 16 amino acids. Here the CDR3 reads CASSFTSAGRRYGYTF. In DNA form, the CDR3 reads TGTGCCAGCAGCTTTACCTCAGCGGGAAGAAGGTATGGCTACACCTTC.

This clonotype was seen ten or more times. The J gene is TRBJ2-7, the V gene TRBV20-1; 9 bases are a match to TRBD1. CDR3 length: 14 residues. Per the germline V gene, CDR1 is DFQATT and CDR2 is SNEGSKA (reference sequence). J was trimmed by 5 bases and V by 6 bases; bases with no gene match: 11. The CDR3 DNA is TGCAGTGCGCCCCAATACAGGGGGCTCCACGAGCAGTACTTC. It codes for CSAPQYRGLHEQYF.

This clonotype was detected ten times or more. The V and J genes are TRBV5-1 and TRBJ2-1; 7 nucleotides match TRBD2. The germline CDR1 and CDR2 sequences are SGHRS and YFSETQ. V trimming: 3 bases; J trimming: 8 bases; junction bases outside the gene matches: 20. The CDR3 has 18 residues. The CDR3 here is CASSSPGLLSGGSHEQFF. The CDR3 region has the DNA TGCGCCAGCAGCTCACCGGGACTTTTGTCGGGAGGTTCGCATGAGCAGTTCTTC.

The chain employs TRBV11-3 and TRBJ2-2, with 9 bases identical to TRBD1. Per the germline V gene, CDR1 is SGHNT and CDR2 is YENEEA. The CDR3 consists of 17 residues. V lost 5 bases, J lost 2 bases, and 9 bases stayed unmatched. The CDR3 bases are TGTGCCAGCAGCCCAAGGTGGGACAGGGTAAACACCGGGGAGCTGTTTTTT. Translating it yields CASSPRWDRVNTGELFF.

This chain joins TRBV30 and TRBJ2-1; the D is unclear. Trimming removed 6 bases from V and 4 bases from J, with 13 bases in between. The CDR3 has 13 residues. Germline CDR1 GTSNPN, CDR2 SVGIG (reference sequence). The CDR3 DNA sequence: TGTGCCTGTAGGGCTCCCAATTACAATGAGCAGTTCTTC. Translating it yields CACRAPNYNEQFF.

CDR3 loop: CASSQLAGNLYNEQFF. The CDR3 DNA reads TGCGCCAGCAGCCAATTAGCGGGAAACCTTTACAATGAGCAGTTCTTC. V is TRBV4-3 and J is TRBJ2-1; 8 bases align to TRBD2. The CDR3 is 16 amino acids. The V gene's germline CDR1 is LGHNA and CDR2 YSLEER. V gave up 2 bases and J gave up 4 bases; unmatched junction bases: 7.

In this sample, this clonotype turned up many times. This chain's CDR3 is CSATVVLGEQYF. The DNA for the CDR3 is TGCAGTGCTACAGTAGTGTTGGGCGAGCAGTACTTC. V is TRBV20-1 and J is TRBJ2-7, with D uncertain. V lost 4 bases to trimming and J lost 6 bases, with 13 bases between them. In germline, CDR1 is DFQATT, CDR2 SNEGSKA (reference sequence). The CDR3 has 12 residues.

This clonotype was counted ten times or more. The CDR3 coding sequence is TGTGCCAGCAGTTTGGCGGGAGGGCCGGGCGAGCAGTACTTC. Its protein product is CASSLAGGPGEQYF. The gene calls are TRBV12-3 or TRBV12-4 and TRBJ2-7; 9 bases are shared with TRBD2. The CDR3 contains 14 residues. The V gene end was trimmed by 3 bases and the J gene end by 6 bases; junction bases not matched to a gene: 6.

In this sample, this clonotype turned up once. One base away lies a much larger clone, so this may be a sequencing read error. The rearrangement uses TRBV30 and TRBJ2-7; 7 bases agree with TRBD1. The CDR3 is 12 residues long. The V gene's germline CDR1 is GTSNPN and CDR2 SVGIG (reference sequence). Trimming took 1 base from V and 8 from J; bases not matched to a gene: 5. CDR3 loop: CAWSGQGYKQYF. CDR3 nucleotides: TGTGCCTGGAGTGGACAGGGTTACAAGCAGTACTTC.

The chain couples TRBV27 to TRBJ1-5; D is perhaps TRBD1 (6 bases). CDR3 length equals 17 residues. CDR1 is MNHEY, CDR2 SMNVEV, per germline (reference sequence). Between the trimmed V and J ends, which lost 5 bases and 0 bases, there was a span of 17 bases. The CDR3 protein is CASSESGTPFSNQPQHF. CDR3 in DNA: TGTGCCAGCAGTGAATCCGGGACACCGTTTAGCAATCAGCCCCAGCATTTT.

Concerning this clonotype itself: A much larger clonotype is one base distant, so this may be a read error. V is TRBV7-8 and J is TRBJ2-2; 10 nucleotides align to TRBD2. The CDR3 is 17 amino acids. Germline V lookup: CDR1 SGHVS, CDR2 FQNEAQ. CDR3: CASSATEREGGTRELFF. The CDR3 bases are TGTGCCAGCAGTGCTACCGAGCGGGAGGGGGGCACCAGGGAGCTGTTTTTT.

The chain employs TRBV20-1 and TRBJ1-2, with D possibly matching TRBD1 (6 bases). Trimming pared 6 bases from V and 6 bases from J, leaving 17 bases between. The CDR3 consists of 13 residues. Germline CDR1 is DFQATT and CDR2 is SNEGSKA (reference sequence). The CDR3 is CSAQRGRGNGYTF. Here the CDR3 DNA reads TGCAGTGCCCAACGGGGCAGGGGAAATGGCTACACCTTC.

This clonotype was seen ten or more times. The chain employs TRBV20-1 and TRBJ1-6, with 8 bases identical to TRBD1. The CDR3 loop spans 15 amino acids. Trimming cost V 3 bases and J 7 bases; bases outside gene matches: 8. The germline gives CDR1 DFQATT, CDR2 SNEGSKA (reference sequence). As DNA, the CDR3 is TGCAGTGCTAGGACAATGGGACAGGTCAATTCACCCCTCCACTTT. This encodes CSARTMGQVNSPLHF.

This chain joins TRBV6-1 and TRBJ2-4, with D possibly TRBD2 on 7 matching bases. V lost 7 bases and J 4 bases, leaving 20 bases between the germline ends. The length of the CDR3 is 16 residues. Per germline, CDR1 MNHNS and CDR2 SASEGT. The CDR3 DNA is TGTGCCAGCATCCCAAGGGGGGGGGTTCCGAAAAACATTCAGTACTTC. Translated: CASIPRGGVPKNIQYF.